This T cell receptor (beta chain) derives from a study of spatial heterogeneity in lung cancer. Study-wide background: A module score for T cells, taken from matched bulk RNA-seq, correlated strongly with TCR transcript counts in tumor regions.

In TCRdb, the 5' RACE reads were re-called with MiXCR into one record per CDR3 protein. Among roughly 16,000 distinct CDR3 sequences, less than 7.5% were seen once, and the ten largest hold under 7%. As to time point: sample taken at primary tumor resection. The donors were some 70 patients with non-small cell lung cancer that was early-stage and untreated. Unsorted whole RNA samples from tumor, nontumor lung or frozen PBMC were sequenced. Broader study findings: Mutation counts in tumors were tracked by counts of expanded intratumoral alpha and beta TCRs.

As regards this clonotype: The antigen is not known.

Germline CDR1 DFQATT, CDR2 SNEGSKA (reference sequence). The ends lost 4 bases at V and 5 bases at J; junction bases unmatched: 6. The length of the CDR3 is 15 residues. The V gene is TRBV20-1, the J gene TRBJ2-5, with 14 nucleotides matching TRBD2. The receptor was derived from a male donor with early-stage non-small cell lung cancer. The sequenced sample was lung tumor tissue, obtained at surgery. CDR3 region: CSANGGLAGGETQYF. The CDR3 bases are TGCAGTGCTAATGGAGGACTAGCGGGGGGTGAGACCCAGTACTTC.